This TCR beta chain was retrieved from a study of shared clonotypes between healthy human individuals. This CDR3 contains 20 residues. The V gene's germline CDR1 is SGHVS and CDR2 FQNEAQ. Trimming took off 5 bases at V and 0 bases at J, with 26 bases between the two ends. The study separated CD4+ cells into CD45RA+ naive and CD45RA-negative memory subsets. TCRdb's copy holds only in-frame clones and misses some; the assay was immunoSEQ multiplex PCR. This table has more than 550,000 clones, over 60% appearing once. Sequences were obtained from memory CD4+ T cells sorted from blood. As to subset: CD45RA-negative fraction. This receptor was obtained from a young woman in good health. The genes are TRBV7-8 and TRBJ2-4; D is possibly TRBD2 (8 bases). The CDR3 loop is CASSPRLATGIGLAKNIQYF. For the CDR3, the DNA is TGTGCCAGCAGCCCCCGACTAGCGACAGGGATCGGTCTAGCCAAAAACATTCAGTACTTC.